This T cell receptor (beta chain) came from a study of molecular identifiers for immune sequencing clone quantification. Findings of the study overall: Jurkat TCR RNA from one cell was spiked into approximately 930,000 naive cells, and it was reportedly detectable there.

Library preparation followed earlier protocols using designated TCR primers. TCRdb called the PCR reads again in MiXCR, with one record for every CDR3 protein. This table has about 65,000 distinct CDR3 sequences, less than 20% appearing once. Naive CD8 T cells underwent sorting with the CD8+CD4-CCR7+CD45RA+ definition. Germline CDR1 reads SQVTM; CDR2 reads ANQGSEA. V was trimmed by 3 bases and J by 7 bases, leaving 16 bases between them. The CDR3 consists of 14 residues. This clonotype was counted between two and nine times. The antigen is not known. The V call is TRBV29-1, the J call TRBJ2-1, with D possibly matching TRBD1 (5 bases). The sequence was collected from a human donor in good health. Some libraries in this study had Jurkat cell RNA spiked in. Specimen: naive CD8+ T cells from blood, with Jurkat cell RNA spiked in. Subset given: FACS-sorted CD8+CD4-CCR7+CD45RA+ naive T cells. CDR3 sequence (DNA): TGCAGCGTTGATGTTCGGGCAGGGTTGAATGAGCAGTTCTTC. It codes for CSVDVRAGLNEQFF.